This TCR beta chain comes out of a study of regulatory T cells in long-lasting Graves disease. Study-wide context: Graves' patients who were just diagnosed had used antithyroid drugs for under 3 months.

Trimming stripped 8 bases from V and 4 bases from J, with 8 bases between. Germline CDR1 is SNHLY and CDR2 is FYNNEI. The CDR3 covers 11 residues. Arm-PCR of CDR3 regions with iRepertoire HTBI primers generated TCR beta libraries. TCRdb reanalysed the multiplex PCR reads using MiXCR and keeps one entry per CDR3 protein. The sample yields fewer than 350,000 distinct CDR3 sequences, 15% to 20% seen once. Time point defined: newly diagnosed GD, antithyroid drugs for less than 3 months. Researchers made the TCR library from RNA that was extracted from PBMCs. This clonotype was recorded many times. The chain is built from TRBV2 and TRBJ1-1; D is unresolved. This material consisted of peripheral blood mononuclear cells (PBMCs), taken at new diagnosis, from a patient treated with antithyroid drugs. The clonotype comes from a female donor with Graves disease. The CDR3 protein is CASGRTTEAFF. DNA of the CDR3: TGTGCCAGCGGGCGCACCACTGAAGCTTTCTTT.